The 29 T cell receptor beta chains below were found in one sample sequenced in a study of cytomegalovirus exposure and HLA in healthy donors. PCR amplification relied on 60 Vbeta primers (plus 13 Jbeta primers). Generated by immunoSEQ multiplex PCR, the TCRdb table keeps only in-frame clones and is missing some. Among about 100,000 clones listed, around 79% were seen once. The sequenced material came from PBMCs. These receptors were obtained from a male donor in good health and CMV-seropositive.

The rearrangement joins TRBV7-6 to TRBJ2-3, with TRBD2 matching 9 bases. Germline values: CDR1 SGHVS, CDR2 FNYEAQ. This CDR3 is built from 16 residues. V was clipped by 2 bases and J by 4 bases; unmatched bases: 7. The CDR3: CASSLNGGGAPDTQYF. The DNA of the CDR3 is TGTGCCAGCAGCTTAAATGGCGGGGGGGCCCCAGATACGCAGTATTTT.

This sequence joins TRBV30 and TRBJ1-2, with D possibly matching TRBD1 (5 bases). The CDR3 consists of 12 residues. V was shortened by 4 bases and J by 7 bases, with 13 bases between the two germline ends. The germline gives CDR1 GTSNPN, CDR2 SVGIG (reference sequence). The CDR3 spells CAWNQGASGYTF. CDR3 in DNA: TGTGCCTGGAACCAAGGGGCTAGTGGCTACACCTTC.

The rearrangement links TRBV18 to TRBJ2-2; D might be TRBD1 (5 bases). The CDR3 spans 14 residues. Trimming took off 5 bases at V and 4 bases at J, with 11 bases between the two ends. CDR1 and CDR2 (germline): KGHSH, LQKENI. CDR3 bases: TGTGCCAGCTCAGTGGACATCCTCACCGGGGAGCTGTTTTTT. This codes for CASSVDILTGELFF.

This clone was seen a few times. This chain joins TRBV9 and TRBJ1-1, with D perhaps matching TRBD1 (5 bases). V was shortened by 3 bases and J by 1 base, with 7 bases between the two germline ends. Germline CDR1 SGDLS, CDR2 YYNGEE. The CDR3 is 13 amino acids. This CDR3 is CASSAQGNTEAFF. In nucleotides, the CDR3 is TGTGCCAGCAGCGCTCAGGGGAACACTGAAGCTTTCTTT.

J is TRBJ1-5 and V is TRBV27; D not resolved. CDR1 and CDR2 (germline): MNHEY, SMNVEV (reference sequence). Trimming left V 2 bases short and J 5 bases short, with 13 bases between. The CDR3 extends over 15 amino acids. CDR3 sequence reads: CASSLGGGKDQPQHF. The CDR3 DNA reads TGTGCCAGCAGTTTAGGCGGAGGAAAAGATCAGCCCCAGCATTTT.

Only a few counts were recorded for this clone. The chain couples TRBV29-1 to TRBJ1-1; D not certain. CDR1 SQVTM and CDR2 ANQGSEA come from the germline V gene. The CDR3 loop spans 14 amino acids. V lost 6 bases and J lost 1, with 15 bases in between. The CDR3 spells CSVGPGRENTEAFF. DNA of the CDR3: TGCAGCGTCGGCCCGGGGAGAGAGAACACTGAAGCTTTCTTT. The whole variable domain, remainder taken from reference TRBV29-1 and TRBJ1-1, is SAVISQKPSRDICQRGTSLTIQCQVDSQVTMMFWYRQQPGQSLTLIATANQGSEATYESGFVIDKFPISRPNLTFSTLTVSNMSPEDSSIYLCSVGPGRENTEAFFGQGTRLTVV.

The chain carries TRBV11-2 and TRBJ1-4, with TRBD1 as a possible D gene (5 bases). This CDR3 is 15 amino acids long. Germline V gives CDR1 SGHAT, CDR2 FQNNGV. V dropped 5 bases and J dropped 3 bases, with 13 bases sitting between them. The chain's CDR3 is CASSPTRTPNEKLFF. The CDR3 region has the DNA TGTGCCAGCAGCCCCACCCGGACACCTAATGAAAAACTGTTTTTT.

The chain uses TRBV7-6 and TRBJ2-5, with a weak D call TRBD2 (6 bases). V gave up 0 bases and J gave up 5 bases, with 13 bases separating them. Germline assignment: CDR1 SGHVS and CDR2 FNYEAQ. This CDR3 is 15 amino acids long. CDR3 amino acids: CASSLAEGTGETQYF. CDR3 coding DNA: TGTGCCAGCAGCTTAGCGGAGGGGACCGGGGAGACCCAGTACTTC.

The V and J genes are TRBV6-1 and TRBJ1-4; possible D gene TRBD1, 5 bases. This CDR3 spans 15 amino acids. Trimming left V 4 bases short and J 1 base short, with 10 bases between. Germline assignment: CDR1 MNHNS and CDR2 SASEGT. The CDR3 loop reads CASSGWGGTNEKLFF. The CDR3 region has the DNA TGTGCCAGCAGTGGTTGGGGGGGAACTAATGAAAAACTGTTTTTT.

The rearrangement joins TRBV10-3 to TRBJ1-5, with a tentative D call TRBD1 (6 bases). Germline-derived CDR1 and CDR2 are ENHRY and SYGVKD. The CDR3 loop spans 14 amino acids. Trimming removed 2 bases from V and 3 bases from J, with 8 bases in between. The CDR3 region is CAISETGINQPQHF. The CDR3 DNA reads as TGTGCCATCAGTGAGACAGGGATCAATCAGCCCCAGCATTTT.

The V call is TRBV4-3, the J call TRBJ2-1; TRBD1 is a possible D gene (6 bases). V was clipped by 5 bases and J by 4 bases, with 24 bases between them. CDR3 size: 18 residues. CDR1 is LGHNA, CDR2 YSLEER, per germline. This CDR3 is CASSSRIDSLGAYNEQFF. In DNA, the CDR3 is TGCGCCAGCAGCTCCCGGATCGATTCGTTGGGGGCGTACAATGAGCAGTTCTTC.

The chain couples TRBV4-1 to TRBJ1-2, with a possible D match to TRBD1 (6 bases). CDR1 is MGHRA, CDR2 YSYEKL, per germline. The CDR3 is made up of 12 amino acids. Deletions cut 2 bases from V and 7 bases from J, with 8 bases between. CDR3 in amino acids: CASSQNRAGYTF. For the CDR3, the DNA is TGCGCCAGCAGCCAAAACAGGGCTGGCTACACCTTC.

CDR3: CASSPTGSGGNQYF. For the CDR3, the DNA is TGTGCCAGCTCACCGACGGGGAGCGGGGGGAACCAGTACTTC. The chain is built from TRBV18 and TRBJ2-5; TRBD2 agrees at 9 bases. Germline values: CDR1 KGHSH, CDR2 LQKENI. V lost 3 bases to trimming and J lost 10 bases; unmatched junction nucleotides: 9. The CDR3 spans 14 residues.

The chain couples TRBV21-1 to TRBJ1-5. TRBV21-1 is labeled a pseudogene. The CDR3 is 15 amino acids. The CDR3 DNA is TGTGCCAGCAGCAAAGGTGTAAATAGCAATCAGCCCCAGCATTTT. This translates into CASSKGVNSNQPQHF.

The chain recombines TRBV2 with TRBJ1-6; D is perhaps TRBD1 (6 bases). The V and J ends lost 7 bases and 9 bases respectively, with 19 bases between them. This CDR3 is 15 amino acids long. Germline V gives CDR1 SNHLY, CDR2 FYNNEI. The CDR3 reads CASKGEGQRGSPLHF. CDR3 in DNA: TGTGCCAGCAAAGGAGAAGGACAGCGGGGTTCACCCCTCCACTTT.

The chain joins TRBV5-6 to TRBJ1-5; TRBD1 aligns across 7 bases. The germline V gene encodes CDR1 SGHDT and CDR2 YYEEEE. After removal of 3 bases from V and 5 bases from J, the junction contained 5 bases not matched to a gene. The CDR3 runs to 14 residues. CDR3 sequence (DNA): TGTGCCAGCAGCTCCATAACAGGGGATCAGCCCCAGCATTTT. Its translation is CASSSITGDQPQHF.

The chain links TRBV5-1 to TRBJ1-1; D not resolved. The CDR3 runs 13 residues. V lost 4 bases to trimming and J lost 11 bases, with 18 bases between them. Germline V CDR1 and CDR2: SGHRS, YFSETQ. The DNA for the CDR3 is TGCGCCAGCAGCCCGGGAGCGGGAGCTGGGGCTTTCTTT. Translation: CASSPGAGAGAFF. Filled out from reference TRBV5-1 and TRBJ1-1, the complete variable domain reads KAGVTQTPRYLIKTRGQQVTLSCSPISGHRSVSWYQQTPGQGLQFLFEYFSETQRNKGNFPGRFSGRQFSNSRSEMNVSTLELGDSALYLCASSPGAGAGAFFGQGTRLTVV.

This clone appeared a few times. The CDR3 is CASSLTTGNTGELFF. The CDR3 DNA follows: TGTGCCAGCAGCCTAACCACAGGGAACACCGGGGAGCTGTTTTTT. J is TRBJ2-2 and V is TRBV7-7, with D tentatively TRBD1 (5 bases). Germline lookup yields CDR1 SSHAT and CDR2 FNYEAQ (reference sequence). The CDR3 runs 15 residues. Between the trimmed V and J ends, which lost 5 bases and 1 base, there was a span of 11 bases. Full variable domain (remainder filled in from reference TRBV7-7 and TRBJ2-2): GAGVSQSPRYKVTKRGQDVTLRCDPISSHATLYWYQQALGQGPEFLTYFNYEAQPDKSGLPSDRFSAERPEGSISTLTIQRTEQRDSAMYRCASSLTTGNTGELFFGEGSRLTVL.

The chain is built from TRBV7-6 and TRBJ2-3; weak D call: TRBD2 (5 bases). CDR1 is SGHVS and CDR2 is FNYEAQ in the germline V gene. Trimming stripped 4 bases from V and 2 bases from J, with 19 bases between. The CDR3 runs 17 residues. This CDR3 reads CASSSDGVGTFTDTQYF. CDR3 DNA sequence: TGTGCCAGCAGCTCCGACGGGGTCGGAACCTTCACAGATACGCAGTATTTT.

This rearrangement joins TRBV29-1 to TRBJ2-3, with 11 bases lining up with TRBD1. CDR3 size: 16 residues. The ends lost 7 bases at V and 5 bases at J; junction bases unmatched: 14. The germline V gene encodes CDR1 SQVTM and CDR2 ANQGSEA. The CDR3 DNA follows: TGCAGCGCACGGGTGTGGGGGACAGGGGGTTTAGATACGCAGTATTTT. As protein: CSARVWGTGGLDTQYF.

This rearrangement joins TRBV5-6 to TRBJ2-5, with 9 positions matching TRBD1. V shed 4 bases and J 3 bases; nucleotides not matched to a gene: 10. This CDR3 region has 16 residues. Germline V gene lookup returns CDR1 SGHDT and CDR2 YYEEEE. The chain's CDR3 is CASSTTDRGFKETQYF. The CDR3 DNA reads as TGTGCCAGCAGCACAACCGACAGGGGGTTCAAAGAGACCCAGTACTTC.

V gene TRBV5-4 combines with J gene TRBJ2-5; a weak D match, TRBD1 (5 bases). Deletions cut 3 bases from V and 4 bases from J, with 13 bases between. The CDR3 is 14 amino acids. Germline CDR1 SGHNT, CDR2 YYREEE (reference sequence). CDR3 nucleotide sequence: TGTGCCAGCAGCTACTTGACAGAAGTAGAGACCCAGTACTTC. Residues: CASSYLTEVETQYF.

V gene TRBV7-2 combines with J gene TRBJ2-7; 13 bases align to TRBD2. The CDR3 has 15 residues. V shed 5 bases and J 3 bases; nucleotides not matched to a gene: 4. The germline CDR1 and CDR2 sequences are SGHTA and FQGNSA. The CDR3 here is CASSTSGGAYYEQYF. The CDR3 DNA follows: TGTGCCAGCAGCACTAGCGGGGGGGCTTACTACGAGCAGTACTTC.

J is TRBJ2-1 and V is TRBV6-1; 11 bases match TRBD1. Trimming at V came to 4 bases and at J to 4 bases, leaving 3 bases not matched to a gene. The CDR3 spans 15 residues. Looked up from germline, CDR1 is MNHNS and CDR2 is SASEGT. Written as DNA, the CDR3 is TGTGCCAGCAGTGTGGGGACAGGGGGGTACAATGAGCAGTTCTTC. Translating it yields CASSVGTGGYNEQFF.

This clone was seen only once. J is TRBJ2-6 and V is TRBV6-1; TRBD1 matches 10 bases. The germline V gene encodes CDR1 MNHNS and CDR2 SASEGT. V shed 4 bases and J 4 bases; nucleotides not matched to a gene: 10. The CDR3 extends over 18 amino acids. The CDR3 DNA reads TGTGCCAGCAGTGGACCGGGGACAGGGGTGAGGGGGGCCAACGTCCTGACTTTC. Residues: CASSGPGTGVRGANVLTF.

CDR3 coding DNA: TGTGCCAGCAGCCCTGGAAAAAGGGGGGGGGTGGTCTCGGAGCAGTTCTTC. Translation gives CASSPGKRGGVVSEQFF. The chain carries TRBV4-2 and TRBJ2-1, with a possible D match to TRBD2 (7 bases). Per the germline V gene, CDR1 is LGHNA and CDR2 is YNFKEQ. The CDR3 has 17 residues. The germline V and J ends were trimmed by 4 bases and 10 bases, with 26 bases remaining between them.

This chain connects TRBV19 to TRBJ1-1; D uncertain. V was trimmed by 3 bases and J by 0 bases, leaving 5 bases between them. Looked up from germline, CDR1 is LNHDA and CDR2 is SQIVND (reference sequence). The CDR3 spans 13 residues. The CDR3 reads CASSMAVNTEAFF. CDR3 sequence (DNA): TGTGCCAGTAGTATGGCAGTGAACACTGAAGCTTTCTTT. Drawing the rest from reference TRBV19 and TRBJ1-1, the complete variable domain is DGGITQSPKYLFRKEGQNVTLSCEQNLNHDAMYWYRQDPGQGLRLIYYSQIVNDFQKGDIAEGYSVSREKKESFPLTVTSAQKNPTAFYLCASSMAVNTEAFFGQGTRLTVV.

The J gene is TRBJ1-1, the V gene TRBV29-1, with D hard to call. CDR1 is SQVTM and CDR2 is ANQGSEA in the germline V gene. Trimming shortened V by 5 bases and J by 0 bases, and 13 bases separated the two germline ends. This CDR3 region has 14 residues. As DNA, the CDR3 is TGCAGCGTTATCAATCTCGGGGTGAACACTGAAGCTTTCTTT. Amino acid sequence: CSVINLGVNTEAFF.

The chain employs TRBV13 and TRBJ2-7; 9 nucleotides match TRBD2. Per the germline V gene, CDR1 is PRHDT and CDR2 is FYEKMQ (reference sequence). The ends lost 1 base at V and 0 bases at J; junction bases unmatched: 7. This CDR3 is 17 amino acids long. CDR3: CASSLEASGALSYEQYF. The CDR3, as DNA: TGTGCCAGCAGCTTAGAAGCTAGCGGGGCCCTCTCCTACGAGCAGTACTTC.